Following are 13 T cell receptor beta chains from one sample sequenced in a study of blood T cell repertoires in COVID-19. Sequencing was performed with immunoSEQ multiplex PCR; in TCRdb, only in-frame clones are kept and a portion is missing. The sample carries about 220,000 clones, approximately 83% recorded once. The sample comprised PBMCs or T cells enriched from blood (not recorded which). Receptors were obtained from a woman aged 35 to 49 with acute COVID-19.

This clone showed up just a few times. V usage is TRBV18 and J usage is TRBJ1-4; TRBD1 might be the D (5 bases). The CDR3 extends over 19 amino acids. The V end lost 4 bases, the J end lost 1 base, and 22 bases lay between the germline ends. Germline values: CDR1 KGHSH, CDR2 LQKENI. The CDR3 here is CASSQSRQGIIGTNEKLFF. The CDR3 DNA is TGTGCCAGCTCACAATCTCGGCAGGGTATCATCGGAACTAATGAAAAACTGTTTTTT. Full variable domain (remainder filled in from reference TRBV18 and TRBJ1-4): NAGVMQNPRHLVRRRGQEARLRCSPMKGHSHVYWYRQLPEEGLKFMVYLQKENIIDESGMPKERFSAEFPKEGPSILRIQQVVRGDSAAYFCASSQSRQGIIGTNEKLFFGSGTQLSVL.

This chain joins TRBV12-3 or TRBV12-4 and TRBJ1-2; no firm D call. Deletions cut 3 bases from V and 8 bases from J, with 13 bases between. The CDR3 has 13 amino acids. The CDR3 protein is CASSLRGGRGYTF. The CDR3 coding sequence is TGTGCCAGCAGTTTGCGGGGAGGCCGGGGCTACACCTTC.

V gene TRBV5-1 combines with J gene TRBJ1-2; TRBD1 agrees at 8 bases. Germline CDR1 is SGHRS and CDR2 is YFSETQ. The CDR3 loop spans 15 amino acids. V trimming: 1 base; J trimming: 8 bases; junction bases outside the gene matches: 10. CDR3 nucleotide sequence: TGCGCCAGCAGCTTGTATGGTCAGGGGGCGACGGGCTACACCTTC. Protein: CASSLYGQGATGYTF.

CDR3 in amino acids: CASSSTTQRNEQFF. As DNA, the CDR3 is TGTGCCAGCAGCTCGACCACTCAGAGGAATGAGCAGTTCTTC. The chain links TRBV7-9 to TRBJ2-1; no firm D call. V gave up 4 bases and J gave up 7 bases, with 14 bases separating them. This CDR3 contains 14 residues. Germline loops: CDR1 SEHNR, CDR2 FQNEAQ (reference sequence).

The chain is built from TRBV25-1 and TRBJ2-7; 9 nucleotides match TRBD1. CDR1 and CDR2 from the germline V gene are MGHDK and SYGVNS. The CDR3 loop spans 14 amino acids. The junction had 6 bases not matched to a gene; V was cut back by 2 bases and J by 7 bases. CDR3 protein: CASSETGGMGEQYF. In nucleotides, the CDR3 is TGTGCCAGCAGTGAAACAGGGGGCATGGGAGAGCAGTACTTC.

This chain joins TRBV10-1 and TRBJ1-1; no clear D. Trimming removed 7 bases from V and 4 bases from J, with 13 bases in between. Germline CDR1 reads WNHNN; CDR2 reads SYGVQD (reference sequence). This CDR3 is 13 amino acids long. The CDR3 reads CASTPGGSTEAFF. CDR3 sequence (DNA): TGCGCCAGCACCCCGGGAGGGAGCACTGAAGCTTTCTTT.

This clone was observed once. The CDR3 loop is CASSSDRSTDTQYF. As DNA, the CDR3 is TGTGCCAGCAGTTCCGATAGAAGCACAGATACGCAGTATTTT. The chain links TRBV6-5 to TRBJ2-3; no firm D call. Per the germline V gene, CDR1 is MNHEY and CDR2 is SVGAGI. This CDR3 spans 14 amino acids. Trimming shortened V by 4 bases and J by 0 bases, and 8 bases separated the two germline ends.

This chain connects TRBV14 to TRBJ2-7, with 8 bases identical to TRBD1. V lost 0 bases and J lost 8; bases outside the gene matches: 3. Germline CDR1 reads SGHDN; CDR2 reads FVKESK. The CDR3 sequence is 13 residues long. CDR3 region: CASSQDGRGQQYF. The CDR3 coding sequence is TGTGCCAGCAGCCAAGATGGCAGGGGGCAGCAGTACTTC.

This clone was detected a few times. This rearrangement joins TRBV7-2 to TRBJ2-4; 10 nucleotides agree with TRBD1. This CDR3 is built from 16 residues. In germline, CDR1 is SGHTA, CDR2 FQGNSA. V lost 5 bases and J lost 1; bases outside the gene matches: 5. CDR3 nucleotides: TGTGCCAGCAGCACCCGACAGGGGGCCGCCAAAAACATTCAGTACTTC. It translates to CASSTRQGAAKNIQYF.

This clone was recorded once. Written as DNA, the CDR3 is TGCGCCAGCAGTGGCGCAAGCGGGGTCTACAATGAGCAGTTCTTC. Amino acids: CASSGASGVYNEQFF. This rearrangement joins TRBV10-2 to TRBJ2-1; TRBD2 matches 7 bases. The CDR3 is 15 residues long. V shed 4 bases, J shed 3 bases, and the junction held 6 bases outside the gene matches. Germline assignment: CDR1 WSHSY and CDR2 SAAADI.

CDR3 bases: TGTGCCTGGCAGGGACTAGCGGGGGGGCCTCATACTACAGATACGCAGTATTTT. Translated, it gives CAWQGLAGGPHTTDTQYF. The rearrangement joins TRBV30 to TRBJ2-3, with TRBD2 matching over 16 bases. The trim removed 5 bases at V and 3 bases at J, leaving 11 bases unmatched. The CDR3 is made up of 18 amino acids. Germline lookup yields CDR1 GTSNPN and CDR2 SVGIG (reference sequence).

This clone has just one count. The chain links TRBV24-1 to TRBJ1-5; weak D call: TRBD1 (5 bases). The V and J ends lost 4 bases and 0 bases respectively, with 9 bases between them. The germline V gene encodes CDR1 KGHDR and CDR2 SFDVKD. The CDR3 sequence is 15 residues long. CDR3 protein: CATSDDSYSNQPQHF. As DNA, the CDR3 is TGTGCCACCAGTGACGACAGTTATAGCAATCAGCCCCAGCATTTT.

A note on this clone: Since a much larger clone is just one base distant, this may be a read error. This CDR3 is also generated by other DNA sequences in the sample. The chain combines TRBV5-6 with TRBJ2-7; D ambiguous. Trimming took off 5 bases at V and 0 bases at J, with 6 bases between the two ends. The CDR3 sequence is 12 residues long. The germline V gene encodes CDR1 SGHDT and CDR2 YYEEEE. DNA for the CDR3: TGTGCCAGCAGTTGGAGCTCCTACGAGCAGTACTTC. Translated, it gives CASSWSSYEQYF.